This T cell receptor beta chain is from a study of blood T cells in healthy people across ages. The CDR3 contains 17 residues. This clonotype was found many times. With a J-beta primer mix and a sample-barcoded 5' primer, a second PCR ran 7 to 11 cycles. Each sample yielded at least 2.5 million CDR3-containing paired-end reads. TCRdb recomputed calls from the 5' RACE reads with MiXCR, one row per CDR3 protein. The profile covers 700,000 to 1,000,000 distinct CDR3 sequences, with approximately 44% appearing a single time and roughly a fifth taken by the ten largest. The J gene is TRBJ1-5, the V gene TRBV21-1; no DNA check was done on the table's D call, TRBD1. TRBV21-1 is deemed a pseudogene. The sequenced sample consisted of blood. The clonotype originates from a man in his 60s in good health. CDR3 protein: CASSKTRTHNSNQPQHF. CDR3 DNA: TGTGCCAGCAGCAAAACCCGGACACATAATAGCAATCAGCCCCAGCATTTT.